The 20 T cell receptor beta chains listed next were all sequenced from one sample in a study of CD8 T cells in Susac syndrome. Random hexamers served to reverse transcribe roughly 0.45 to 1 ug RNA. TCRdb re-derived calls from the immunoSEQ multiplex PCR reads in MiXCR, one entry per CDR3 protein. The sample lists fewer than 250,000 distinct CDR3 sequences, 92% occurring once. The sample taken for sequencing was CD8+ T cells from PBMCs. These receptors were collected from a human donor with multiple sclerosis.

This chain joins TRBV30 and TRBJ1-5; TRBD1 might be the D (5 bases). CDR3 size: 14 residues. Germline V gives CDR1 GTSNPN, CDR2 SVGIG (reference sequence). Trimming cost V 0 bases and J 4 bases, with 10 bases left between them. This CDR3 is CAWSVTGGNQPQHF. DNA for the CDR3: TGTGCCTGGAGTGTAACGGGGGGGAATCAGCCCCAGCATTTT.

In DNA form, the CDR3 reads TGTGCCAGCAGCCCGATGACAGGGGAAAACTTCTACGAGCAGTACTTC. Residues: CASSPMTGENFYEQYF. The chain combines TRBV7-9 with TRBJ2-7, with 8 nucleotides matching TRBD1. The trim removed 5 bases at V and 3 bases at J, leaving 12 bases unmatched. The CDR3 is made up of 16 amino acids. Germline CDR1 SEHNR, CDR2 FQNEAQ (reference sequence).

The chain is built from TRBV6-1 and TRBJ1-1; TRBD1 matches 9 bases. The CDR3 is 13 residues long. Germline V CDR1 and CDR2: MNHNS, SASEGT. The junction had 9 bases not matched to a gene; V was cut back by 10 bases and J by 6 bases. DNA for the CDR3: TGTGCCACCTCGACAGGGGGATTCCCTGAAGCTTTCTTT. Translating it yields CATSTGGFPEAFF.

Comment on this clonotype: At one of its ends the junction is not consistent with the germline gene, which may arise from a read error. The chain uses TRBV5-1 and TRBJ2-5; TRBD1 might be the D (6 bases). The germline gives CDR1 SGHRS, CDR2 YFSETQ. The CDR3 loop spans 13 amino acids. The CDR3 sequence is CASSPDSQETQYF. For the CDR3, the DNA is TGTGCCAGCAGTCCGGACAGCCAAGAGACCCAGTACTTC.

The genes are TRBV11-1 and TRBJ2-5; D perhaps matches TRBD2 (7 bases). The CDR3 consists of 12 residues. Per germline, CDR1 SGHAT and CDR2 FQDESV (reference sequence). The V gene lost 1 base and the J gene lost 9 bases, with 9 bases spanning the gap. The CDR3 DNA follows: TGTGCCAGCAGCTTAGAGGGGGGGGCCCAGTACTTC. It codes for CASSLEGGAQYF.

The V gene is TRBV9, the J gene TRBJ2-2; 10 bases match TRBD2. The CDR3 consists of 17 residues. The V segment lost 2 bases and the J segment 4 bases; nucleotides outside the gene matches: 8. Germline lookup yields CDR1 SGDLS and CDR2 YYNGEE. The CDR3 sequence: CASSVPSGGLVTGELFF. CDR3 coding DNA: TGTGCCAGCAGCGTTCCTAGCGGGGGTTTGGTCACCGGGGAGCTGTTTTTT. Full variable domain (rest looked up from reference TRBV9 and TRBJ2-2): DSGVTQTPKHLITATGQRVTLRCSPRSGDLSVYWYQQSLDQGLQFLIQYYNGEERAKGNILERFSAQQFPDLHSELNLSSLELGDSALYFCASSVPSGGLVTGELFFGEGSRLTVL.

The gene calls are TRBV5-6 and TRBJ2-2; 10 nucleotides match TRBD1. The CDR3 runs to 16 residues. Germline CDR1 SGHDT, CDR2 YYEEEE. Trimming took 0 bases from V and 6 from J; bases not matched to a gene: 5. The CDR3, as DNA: TGTGCCAGCAGCTTGGCCGGGACAGGGGTGTCCGGGGAGCTGTTTTTT. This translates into CASSLAGTGVSGELFF. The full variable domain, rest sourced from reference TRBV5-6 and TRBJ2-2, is DAGVTQSPTHLIKTRGQQVTLRCSPKSGHDTVSWYQQALGQGPQFIFQYYEEEERQRGNFPDRFSGHQFPNYSSELNVNALLLGDSALYLCASSLAGTGVSGELFFGEGSRLTVL.

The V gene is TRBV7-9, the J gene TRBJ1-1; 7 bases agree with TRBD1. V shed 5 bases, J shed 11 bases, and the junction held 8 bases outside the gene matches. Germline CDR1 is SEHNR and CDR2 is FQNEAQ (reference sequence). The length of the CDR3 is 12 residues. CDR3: CASSPRGGGAFF. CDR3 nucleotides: TGTGCCAGCAGCCCCAGGGGGGGTGGGGCTTTCTTT.

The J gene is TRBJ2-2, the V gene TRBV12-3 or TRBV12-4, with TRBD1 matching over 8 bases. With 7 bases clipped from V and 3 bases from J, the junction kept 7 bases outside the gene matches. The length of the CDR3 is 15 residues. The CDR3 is CASTPDRADTGELFF. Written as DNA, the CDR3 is TGTGCCAGCACCCCGGACAGGGCGGACACCGGGGAGCTGTTTTTT.

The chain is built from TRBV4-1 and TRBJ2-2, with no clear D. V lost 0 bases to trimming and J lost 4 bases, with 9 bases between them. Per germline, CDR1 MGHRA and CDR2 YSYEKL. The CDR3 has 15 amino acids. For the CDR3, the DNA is TGCGCCAGCAGCCAAGATGATGCCAGCACCGGGGAGCTGTTTTTT. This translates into CASSQDDASTGELFF.

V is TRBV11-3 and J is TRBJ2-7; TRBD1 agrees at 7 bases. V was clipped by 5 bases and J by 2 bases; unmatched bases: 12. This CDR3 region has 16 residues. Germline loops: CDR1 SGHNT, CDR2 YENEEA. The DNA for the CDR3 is TGTGCCAGCAGCCCAGGACAGGACTCCTTCACCTACGAGCAGTACTTC. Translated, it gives CASSPGQDSFTYEQYF. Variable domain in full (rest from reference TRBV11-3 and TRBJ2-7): EAGVVQSPRYKIIEKKQPVAFWCNPISGHNTLYWYLQNLGQGPELLIRYENEEAVDDSQLPKDRFSAERLKGVDSTLKIQPAELGDSAVYLCASSPGQDSFTYEQYFGPGTRLTVT.

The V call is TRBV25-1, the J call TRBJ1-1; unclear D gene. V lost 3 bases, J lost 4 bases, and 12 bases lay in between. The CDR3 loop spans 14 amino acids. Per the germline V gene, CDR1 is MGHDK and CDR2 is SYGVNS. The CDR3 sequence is CASSEGAGTTEAFF. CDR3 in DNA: TGTGCCAGCAGTGAGGGAGCAGGAACCACTGAAGCTTTCTTT. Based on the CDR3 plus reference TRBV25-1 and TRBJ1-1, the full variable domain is EADIYQTPRYLVIGTGKKITLECSQTMGHDKMYWYQQDPGMELHLIHYSYGVNSTEKGDLSSESTVSRIRTEHFPLTLESARPSHTSQYLCASSEGAGTTEAFFGQGTRLTVV.

The CDR3 loop is CASRLAGDTDTQYF. CDR3 bases: TGTGCCAGCCGATTAGCGGGGGACACAGATACGCAGTATTTT. The chain links TRBV27 to TRBJ2-3, with 9 bases aligning to TRBD2. Germline-derived CDR1 and CDR2 are MNHEY and SMNVEV (reference sequence). This CDR3 spans 14 amino acids. Trimming cost V 8 bases and J 2 bases; bases outside gene matches: 5.

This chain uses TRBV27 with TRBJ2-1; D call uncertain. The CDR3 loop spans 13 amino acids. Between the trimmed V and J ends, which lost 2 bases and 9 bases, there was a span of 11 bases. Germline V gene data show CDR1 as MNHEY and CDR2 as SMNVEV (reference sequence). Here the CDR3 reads CASSLRPWGEQFF. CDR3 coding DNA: TGTGCCAGCAGTTTACGGCCCTGGGGTGAGCAGTTCTTC.

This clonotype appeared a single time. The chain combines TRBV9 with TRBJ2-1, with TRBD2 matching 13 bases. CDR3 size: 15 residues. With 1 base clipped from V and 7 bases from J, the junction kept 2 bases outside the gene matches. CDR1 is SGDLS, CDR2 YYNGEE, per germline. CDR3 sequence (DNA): TGTGCCAGCAGCGTAACTAGCGGGGGGGCGAATGAGCAGTTCTTC. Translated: CASSVTSGGANEQFF.

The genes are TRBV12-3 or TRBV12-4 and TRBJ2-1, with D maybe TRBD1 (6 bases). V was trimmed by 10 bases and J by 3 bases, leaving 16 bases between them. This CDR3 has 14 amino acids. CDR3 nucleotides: TGTGCCACCCGACCCACAGGGAACTACAATGAGCAGTTCTTC. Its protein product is CATRPTGNYNEQFF.

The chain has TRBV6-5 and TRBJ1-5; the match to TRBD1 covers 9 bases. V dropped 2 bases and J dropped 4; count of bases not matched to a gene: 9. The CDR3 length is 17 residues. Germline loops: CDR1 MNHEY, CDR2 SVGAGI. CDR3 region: CASSYPMGQGGNQPQHF. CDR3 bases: TGTGCCAGCAGTTACCCGATGGGACAGGGTGGGAATCAGCCCCAGCATTTT.

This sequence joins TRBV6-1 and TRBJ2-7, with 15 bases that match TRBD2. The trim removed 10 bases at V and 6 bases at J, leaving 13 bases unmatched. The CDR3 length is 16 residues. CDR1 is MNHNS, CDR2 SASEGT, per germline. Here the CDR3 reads CATAGTSGRTPGEQYF. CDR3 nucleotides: TGTGCCACCGCCGGGACTAGCGGGAGGACCCCCGGCGAGCAGTACTTC.

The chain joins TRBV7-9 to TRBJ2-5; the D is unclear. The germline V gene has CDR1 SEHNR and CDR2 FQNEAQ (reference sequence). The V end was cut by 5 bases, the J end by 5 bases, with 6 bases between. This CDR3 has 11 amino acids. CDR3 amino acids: CASSQPETQYF. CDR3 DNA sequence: TGTGCCAGCAGCCAGCCGGAGACCCAGTACTTC.

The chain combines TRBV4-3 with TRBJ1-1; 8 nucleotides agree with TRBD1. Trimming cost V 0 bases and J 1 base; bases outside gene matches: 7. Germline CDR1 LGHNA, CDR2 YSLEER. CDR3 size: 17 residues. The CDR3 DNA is TGCGCCAGCAGCCAAGACCCCTCAGGGGGCTGGAACACTGAAGCTTTCTTT. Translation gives CASSQDPSGGWNTEAFF.